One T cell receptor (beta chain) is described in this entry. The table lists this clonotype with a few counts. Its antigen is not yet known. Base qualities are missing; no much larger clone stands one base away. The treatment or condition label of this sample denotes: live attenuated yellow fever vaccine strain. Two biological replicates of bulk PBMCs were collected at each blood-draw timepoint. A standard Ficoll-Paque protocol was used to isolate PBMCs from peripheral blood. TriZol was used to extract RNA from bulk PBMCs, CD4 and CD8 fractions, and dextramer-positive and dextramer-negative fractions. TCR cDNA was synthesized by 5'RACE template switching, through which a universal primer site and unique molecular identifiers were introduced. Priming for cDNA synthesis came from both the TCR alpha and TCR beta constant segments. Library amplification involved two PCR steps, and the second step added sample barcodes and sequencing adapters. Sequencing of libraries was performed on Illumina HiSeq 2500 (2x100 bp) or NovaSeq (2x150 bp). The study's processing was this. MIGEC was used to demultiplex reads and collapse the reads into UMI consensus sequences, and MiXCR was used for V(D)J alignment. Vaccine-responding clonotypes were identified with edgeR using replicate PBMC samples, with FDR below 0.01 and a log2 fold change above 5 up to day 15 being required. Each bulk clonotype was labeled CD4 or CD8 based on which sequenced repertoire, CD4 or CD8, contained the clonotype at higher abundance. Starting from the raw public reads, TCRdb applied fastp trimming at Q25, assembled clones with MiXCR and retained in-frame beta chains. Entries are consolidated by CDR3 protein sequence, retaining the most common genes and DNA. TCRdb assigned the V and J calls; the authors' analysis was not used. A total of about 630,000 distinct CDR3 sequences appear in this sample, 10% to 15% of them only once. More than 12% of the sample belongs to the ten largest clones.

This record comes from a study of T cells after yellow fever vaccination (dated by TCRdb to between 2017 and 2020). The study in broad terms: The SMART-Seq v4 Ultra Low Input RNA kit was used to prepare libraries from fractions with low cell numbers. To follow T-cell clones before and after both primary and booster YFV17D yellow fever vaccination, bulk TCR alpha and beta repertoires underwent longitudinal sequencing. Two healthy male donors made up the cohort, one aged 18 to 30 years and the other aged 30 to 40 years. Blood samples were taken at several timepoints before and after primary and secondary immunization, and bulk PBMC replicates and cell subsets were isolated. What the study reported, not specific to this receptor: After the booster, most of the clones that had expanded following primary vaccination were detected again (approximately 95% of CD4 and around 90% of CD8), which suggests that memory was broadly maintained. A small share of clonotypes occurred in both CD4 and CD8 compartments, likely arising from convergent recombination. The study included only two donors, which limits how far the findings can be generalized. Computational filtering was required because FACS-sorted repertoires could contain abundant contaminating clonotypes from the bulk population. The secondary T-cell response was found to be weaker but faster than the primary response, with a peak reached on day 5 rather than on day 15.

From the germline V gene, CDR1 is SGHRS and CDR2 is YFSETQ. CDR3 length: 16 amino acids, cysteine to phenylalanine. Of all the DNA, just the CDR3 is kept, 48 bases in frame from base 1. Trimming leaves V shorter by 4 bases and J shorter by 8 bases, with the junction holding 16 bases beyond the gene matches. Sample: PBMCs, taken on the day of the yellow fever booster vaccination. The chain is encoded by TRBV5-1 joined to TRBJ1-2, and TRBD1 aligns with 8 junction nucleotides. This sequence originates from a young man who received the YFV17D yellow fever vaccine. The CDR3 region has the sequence CASSRPDRVALGGYTF. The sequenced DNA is TGCGCCAGCAGCCGCCCGGACAGGGTAGCTCTTGGAGGCTACACCTTC.